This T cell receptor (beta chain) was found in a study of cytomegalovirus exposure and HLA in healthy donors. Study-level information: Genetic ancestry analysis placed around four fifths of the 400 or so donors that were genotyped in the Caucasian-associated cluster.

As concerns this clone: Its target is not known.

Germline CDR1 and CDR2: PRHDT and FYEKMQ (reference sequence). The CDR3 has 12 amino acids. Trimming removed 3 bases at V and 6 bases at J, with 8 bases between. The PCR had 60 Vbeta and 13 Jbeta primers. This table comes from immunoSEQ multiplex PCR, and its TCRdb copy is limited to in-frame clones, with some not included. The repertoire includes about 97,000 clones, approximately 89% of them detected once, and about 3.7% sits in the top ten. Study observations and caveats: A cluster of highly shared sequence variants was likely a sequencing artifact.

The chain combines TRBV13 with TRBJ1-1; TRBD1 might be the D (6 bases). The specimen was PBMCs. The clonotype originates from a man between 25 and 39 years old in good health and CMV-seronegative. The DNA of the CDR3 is TGTGCCAGCAGCTTCAGGGGAGCTGAAGCTTTCTTT. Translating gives CASSFRGAEAFF.